This T cell receptor (beta chain) was retrieved from a study of T cell responses to AZD1222 COVID-19 vaccine. Findings and limits, study-wide: Only 6 or 7 individuals given AZD1222 were seropositive at baseline. It should be noted that donors were predominantly white British and more often female, and clonal diversity was possibly underestimated.

Remarks on this clone: Its antigen remains unknown.

This table comes from immunoSEQ multiplex PCR, and its TCRdb copy is limited to in-frame clones, with some not included. The data show 85,000 to 120,000 clones, 85% to 90% seen once. V was shortened by 5 bases and J by 0 bases, with 16 bases between the two germline ends. CDR3 length equals 16 residues. CDR1 is SGHDN, CDR2 FVKESK, per germline. The chain employs TRBV14 and TRBJ1-1; tentatively, D is TRBD1 (5 bases). Sample: peripheral blood, taken on day 0 of AZD1222 vaccination. The source of this sequence is an adult in good health. CDR3 DNA sequence: TGTGCCAGCAGCGATGGGGAGAGGGGCTTGAACACTGAAGCTTTCTTT. Protein: CASSDGERGLNTEAFF.